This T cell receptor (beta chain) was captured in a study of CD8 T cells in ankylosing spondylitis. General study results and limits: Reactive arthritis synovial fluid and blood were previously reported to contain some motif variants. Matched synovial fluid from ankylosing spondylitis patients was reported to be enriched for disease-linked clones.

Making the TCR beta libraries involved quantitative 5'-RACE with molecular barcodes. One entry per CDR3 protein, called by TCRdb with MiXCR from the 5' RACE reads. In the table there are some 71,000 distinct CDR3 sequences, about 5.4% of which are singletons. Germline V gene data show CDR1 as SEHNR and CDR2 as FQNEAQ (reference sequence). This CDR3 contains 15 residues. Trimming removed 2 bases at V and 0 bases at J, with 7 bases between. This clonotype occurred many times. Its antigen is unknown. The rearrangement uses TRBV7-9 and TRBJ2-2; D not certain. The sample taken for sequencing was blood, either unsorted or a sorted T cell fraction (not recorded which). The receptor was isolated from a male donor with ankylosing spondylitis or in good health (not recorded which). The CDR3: CASSLSPSNTGELFF. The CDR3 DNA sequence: TGTGCCAGCAGCTTATCACCTTCGAACACCGGGGAGCTGTTTTTT. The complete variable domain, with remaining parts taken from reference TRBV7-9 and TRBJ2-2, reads DTGVSQNPRHKITKRGQNVTFRCDPISEHNRLYWYRQTLGQGPEFLTYFQNEAQLEKSRLLSDRFSAERPKGSFSTLEIQRTEQGDSAMYLCASSLSPSNTGELFFGEGSRLTVL.